The TCR beta chain described here comes from a study of CXCR3-negative and CXCR3-positive naive CD8 T cells. Study-level findings and limits: Diversity proved comparably high across both naive subsets and much lower in memory CD8+ cells.

cDNA libraries for TRB were generated by 5' RACE incorporating UMI labels. With the 5' RACE reads reprocessed, TCRdb shows one record per CDR3 protein and no DNA. The listing records approximately 60,000 distinct CDR3 sequences. Germline assignment: CDR1 SGHVS and CDR2 FNYEAQ. This CDR3 comprises 20 residues. As regards this clonotype: Its matching antigen is unknown.

This receptor was identified in a human donor in good health. Some clones in this sample may be carry-over from other donors' samples. This sequence joins TRBV7-6 and TRBJ1-1; the D call from TCRdb, TRBD1, cannot be confirmed without DNA. The sequenced sample was memory CD8+ T cells from blood. The CDR3 sequence: CASSLSASWPRGGRATEAFF.